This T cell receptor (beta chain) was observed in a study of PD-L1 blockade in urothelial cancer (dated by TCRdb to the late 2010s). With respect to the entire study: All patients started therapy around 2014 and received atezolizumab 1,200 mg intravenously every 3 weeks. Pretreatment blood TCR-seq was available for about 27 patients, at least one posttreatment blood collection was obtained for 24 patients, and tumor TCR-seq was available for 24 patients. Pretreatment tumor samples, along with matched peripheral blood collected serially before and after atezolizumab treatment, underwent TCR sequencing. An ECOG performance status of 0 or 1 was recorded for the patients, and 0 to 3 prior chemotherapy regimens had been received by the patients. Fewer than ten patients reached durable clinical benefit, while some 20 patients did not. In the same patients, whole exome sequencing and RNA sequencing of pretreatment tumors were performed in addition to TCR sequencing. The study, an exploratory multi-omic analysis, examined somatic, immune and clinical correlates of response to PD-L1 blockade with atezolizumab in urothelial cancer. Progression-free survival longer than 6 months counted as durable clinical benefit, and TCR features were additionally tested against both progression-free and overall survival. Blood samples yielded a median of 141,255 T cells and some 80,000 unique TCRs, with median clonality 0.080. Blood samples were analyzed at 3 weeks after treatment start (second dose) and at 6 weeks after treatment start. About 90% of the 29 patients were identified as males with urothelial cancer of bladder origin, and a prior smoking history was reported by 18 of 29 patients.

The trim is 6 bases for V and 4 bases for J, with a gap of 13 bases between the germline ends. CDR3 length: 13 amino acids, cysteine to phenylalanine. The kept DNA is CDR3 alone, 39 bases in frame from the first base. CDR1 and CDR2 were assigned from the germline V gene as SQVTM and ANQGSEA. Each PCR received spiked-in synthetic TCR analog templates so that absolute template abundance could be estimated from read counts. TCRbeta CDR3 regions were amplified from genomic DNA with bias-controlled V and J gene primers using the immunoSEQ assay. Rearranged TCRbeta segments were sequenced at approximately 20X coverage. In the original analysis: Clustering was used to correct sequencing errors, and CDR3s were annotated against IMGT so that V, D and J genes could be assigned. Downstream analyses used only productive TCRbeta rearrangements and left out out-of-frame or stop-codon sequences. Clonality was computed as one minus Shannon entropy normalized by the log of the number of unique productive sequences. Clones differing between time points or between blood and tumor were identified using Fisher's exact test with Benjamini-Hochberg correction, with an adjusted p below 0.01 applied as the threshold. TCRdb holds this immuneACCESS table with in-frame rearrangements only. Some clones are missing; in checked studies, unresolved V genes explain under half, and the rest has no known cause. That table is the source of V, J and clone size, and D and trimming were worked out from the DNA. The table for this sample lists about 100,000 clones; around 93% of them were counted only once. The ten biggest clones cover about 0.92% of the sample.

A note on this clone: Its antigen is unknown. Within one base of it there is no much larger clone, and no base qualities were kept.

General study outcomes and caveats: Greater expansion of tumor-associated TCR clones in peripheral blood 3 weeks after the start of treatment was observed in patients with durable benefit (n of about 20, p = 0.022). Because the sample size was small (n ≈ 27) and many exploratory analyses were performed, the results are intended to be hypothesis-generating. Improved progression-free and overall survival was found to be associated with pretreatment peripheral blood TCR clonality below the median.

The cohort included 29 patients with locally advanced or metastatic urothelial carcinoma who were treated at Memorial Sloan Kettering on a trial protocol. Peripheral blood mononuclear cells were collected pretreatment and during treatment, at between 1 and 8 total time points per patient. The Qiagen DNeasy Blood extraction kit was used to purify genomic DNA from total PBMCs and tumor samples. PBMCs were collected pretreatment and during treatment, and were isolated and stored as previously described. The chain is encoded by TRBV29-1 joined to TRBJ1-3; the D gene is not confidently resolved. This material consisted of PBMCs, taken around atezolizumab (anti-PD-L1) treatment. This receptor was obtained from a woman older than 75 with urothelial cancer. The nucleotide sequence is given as TGCAGCGTCGCTACTATGGAAGGAAACACCATATATTTT. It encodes CSVATMEGNTIYF. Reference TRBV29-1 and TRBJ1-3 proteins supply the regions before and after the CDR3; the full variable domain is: SAVISQKPSRDICQRGTSLTIQCQVDSQVTMMFWYRQQPGQSLTLIATANQGSEATYESGFVIDKFPISRPNLTFSTLTVSNMSPEDSSIYLCSVATMEGNTIYFGEGSWLTVV.